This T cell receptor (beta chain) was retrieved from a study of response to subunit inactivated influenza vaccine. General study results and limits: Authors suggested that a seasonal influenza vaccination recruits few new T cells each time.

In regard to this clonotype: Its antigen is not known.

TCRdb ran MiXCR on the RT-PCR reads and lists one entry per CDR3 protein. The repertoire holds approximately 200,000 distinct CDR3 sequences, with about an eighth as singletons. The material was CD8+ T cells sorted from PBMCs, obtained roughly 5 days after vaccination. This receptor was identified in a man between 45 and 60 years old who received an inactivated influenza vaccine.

CDR3 amino acids: CASSLVGGADEQYF. CDR3 coding DNA: TGCGCCAGCAGCTTGGTCGGTGGGGCGGACGAGCAGTACTTC. The chain employs TRBV5-1 and TRBJ2-7; D is perhaps TRBD1 (5 bases). This CDR3 is 14 amino acids long. Germline V gene sequence: CDR1 SGHRS, CDR2 YFSETQ. V was pared by 0 bases and J by 5 bases, with 12 bases between.